These 20 T cell receptor beta chains came from one sample sequenced in a study of vaccination and CD4 T cells after COVID-19. Treatment of the sample: approximately 11-day PBMC culture with coronavirus spike peptide pools or control peptides (ViraFEST assay). For these receptors, no antigen is known. Sequencing of the DNA from cultured CD4+ T cells was carried out with the Oncomine TCR Beta short-read assay. TCRdb reprocessed the PCR reads with MiXCR, giving one entry per CDR3 protein. Of about 11,000 distinct CDR3 sequences in the sample, roughly 56% are singletons; the top ten hold about 20%. Specimen: CD4+ T cells from blood, cultured in vitro. The source is a human donor who had recovered from COVID-19.

This clonotype came up once. V gene TRBV7-6 combines with J gene TRBJ2-1; no definite D call. The CDR3 contains 14 residues. Germline loops: CDR1 SGHVS, CDR2 FNYEAQ. The germline V and J ends were trimmed by 10 bases and 9 bases, with 22 bases remaining between them. CDR3: CATSPGRTGGEQFF. The CDR3 nucleotides read TGTGCCACCTCCCCCGGGCGAACTGGCGGTGAGCAGTTCTTC. Full variable domain (missing parts from reference TRBV7-6 and TRBJ2-1): GAGVSQSPRYKVTKRGQDVALRCDPISGHVSLYWYRQALGQGPEFLTYFNYEAQQDKSGLPNDRFSAERPEGSISTLTIQRTEQRDSAMYRCATSPGRTGGEQFFGPGTRLTVL.

This sequence joins TRBV7-3 and TRBJ2-5; TRBD1 is a possible D gene (5 bases). CDR1 is SGHTA and CDR2 is FQGTGA in the germline V gene. The V gene lost 3 bases and the J gene lost 10 bases, with 18 bases spanning the gap. This CDR3 has 14 amino acids. The CDR3 DNA reads TGTGCCAGCAGCTTGAAGGGCTCCAGGGAAAACCAGTACTTC. Encoded protein: CASSLKGSRENQYF.

The J gene is TRBJ1-1, the V gene TRBV6-5, with TRBD1 matching over 8 bases. J lost 10 bases, V lost 2 bases, and 3 bases had no gene match. CDR1 and CDR2 (germline): MNHEY, SVGAGI. CDR3 length equals 12 residues. The CDR3 region is CASSYPGQGAFF. The CDR3 region has the DNA TGTGCCAGCAGTTACCCCGGACAGGGAGCTTTCTTT.

This clonotype was seen a handful of times. The rearrangement joins TRBV2 to TRBJ1-6; no reliable D call. CDR3 length: 13 amino acids. Germline V gives CDR1 SNHLY, CDR2 FYNNEI. V was trimmed by 3 bases and J by 7 bases, leaving 7 bases between them. The CDR3 region is CASSENTNSPLHF. In nucleotides, the CDR3 is TGTGCCAGCAGTGAGAATACCAATTCACCCCTCCACTTT.

The CDR3 DNA reads TGTGCCAGCAGCGGACTGTCTTTTGCCGGGGAGCTGTTTTTT. Protein sequence: CASSGLSFAGELFF. The chain has TRBV2 and TRBJ2-2; possible D gene TRBD2, 5 bases. This CDR3 comprises 14 residues. The V and J ends lost 6 bases and 6 bases respectively, with 14 bases between them. From germline, CDR1 is SNHLY and CDR2 FYNNEI.

The chain couples TRBV28 to TRBJ2-1; 13 nucleotides align to TRBD2. Germline assignment: CDR1 MDHEN and CDR2 SYDVKM. The V gene end was trimmed by 5 bases and the J gene end by 5 bases; junction bases not matched to a gene: 6. The CDR3 runs to 16 residues. CDR3 amino acids: CASSGSLAGGHNEQFF. In nucleotides, the CDR3 is TGTGCCAGCAGTGGCTCACTAGCGGGGGGGCACAATGAGCAGTTCTTC. Based on the CDR3 plus reference TRBV28 and TRBJ2-1, the full variable domain is DVKVTQSSRYLVKRTGEKVFLECVQDMDHENMFWYRQDPGLGLRLIYFSYDVKMKEKGDIPEGYSVSREKKERFSLILESASTNQTSMYLCASSGSLAGGHNEQFFGPGTRLTVL.

The CDR3 spells CASSPTGGAFF. For the CDR3, the DNA is TGTGCCAGCAGTCCGACAGGGGGGGCTTTCTTT. V is TRBV28 and J is TRBJ1-1, with TRBD1 matching 9 bases. Losses at the gene ends were 5 bases for V and 11 bases for J; bases not matched to a gene: 3. Germline V CDR1 and CDR2: MDHEN, SYDVKM. The CDR3 extends over 11 amino acids.

Only a few counts were recorded for this clonotype. The chain links TRBV20-1 to TRBJ2-3; the match to TRBD2 covers 8 bases. The junction had 4 bases not matched to a gene; V was cut back by 0 bases and J by 5 bases. The CDR3 loop spans 14 amino acids. Germline loops: CDR1 DFQATT, CDR2 SNEGSKA (reference sequence). CDR3 bases: TGCAGTGCTAGAGATTACGCGGGAGGAGATACGCAGTATTTT. It is translated as CSARDYAGGDTQYF.

The rearrangement joins TRBV6-2 or TRBV6-3 to TRBJ1-3; D ambiguous. Per germline, CDR1 MNHEY and CDR2 SVGEGT. The CDR3 has 16 residues. The ends were cut back, 2 bases at V and 0 bases at J, with 11 bases in the middle. CDR3 in DNA: TGTGCCAGCAGTTACGCGGGATCGAGCTCTGGAAACACCATATATTTT. Translated, it gives CASSYAGSSSGNTIYF.

The rearrangement joins TRBV7-8 to TRBJ2-1; tentatively, D is TRBD2 (5 bases). Trimming pared 5 bases from V and 12 bases from J, leaving 17 bases between. The CDR3 totals 13 residues. The germline V gene encodes CDR1 SGHVS and CDR2 FQNEAQ. CDR3 in DNA: TGTGCCAGCAGCCCGGGCCTTGAGGGTGGGCAGTTCTTC. Translation: CASSPGLEGGQFF.

The chain uses TRBV10-1 and TRBJ2-2; weak D call: TRBD2 (6 bases). The CDR3 is made up of 13 amino acids. Trimming cost V 7 bases and J 6 bases, with 12 bases left between them. The germline gives CDR1 WNHNN, CDR2 SYGVQD (reference sequence). CDR3 coding DNA: TGCGCCAGCACTGGGGGGTTTGCCGGGGAGCTGTTTTTT. It codes for CASTGGFAGELFF.

This clonotype rates as medium-sized. The chain joins TRBV14 to TRBJ1-2; no firm D call. This CDR3 region has 13 residues. V dropped 1 base and J dropped 5 bases, with 8 bases sitting between them. The germline CDR1 and CDR2 sequences are SGHDN and FVKESK. The chain's CDR3 is CASSQGLQYGYTF. The CDR3 region has the DNA TGTGCCAGCAGCCAAGGTCTCCAATATGGCTACACCTTC. The full variable domain, its missing parts supplied by reference TRBV14 and TRBJ1-2, is EAGVTQFPSHSVIEKGQTVTLRCDPISGHDNLYWYRRVMGKEIKFLLHFVKESKQDESGMPNNRFLAERTGGTYSTLKVQPAELEDSGVYFCASSQGLQYGYTFGSGTRLTVV.

The chain combines TRBV20-1 with TRBJ2-3; 8 bases fit TRBD2. The germline V gene encodes CDR1 DFQATT and CDR2 SNEGSKA (reference sequence). Trimming at V came to 5 bases and at J to 3 bases, leaving 7 bases not matched to a gene. The CDR3 is 14 residues long. The CDR3 spells CSASQGLVTDTQYF. The DNA for the CDR3 is TGCAGTGCTTCCCAGGGACTAGTGACAGATACGCAGTATTTT.

The chain recombines TRBV4-2 with TRBJ2-7; 7 nucleotides match TRBD2. V gave up 0 bases and J gave up 12 bases; unmatched junction bases: 8. Per the germline V gene, CDR1 is LGHNA and CDR2 is YNFKEQ. The CDR3 is 13 residues long. The CDR3 region has the DNA TGTGCCAGCAGCCAAGATGGGGGGAGGGCCCCGTACTTC. Protein sequence: CASSQDGGRAPYF.

This sequence joins TRBV28 and TRBJ1-2, with D possibly TRBD1 on 6 matching bases. Trimming removed 5 bases at V and 7 bases at J, with 17 bases between. CDR3 length: 14 amino acids. The germline CDR1 and CDR2 sequences are MDHEN and SYDVKM. CDR3 region: CASSPPGGAFGYTF. DNA of the CDR3: TGTGCCAGCAGTCCCCCGGGGGGGGCGTTTGGCTACACCTTC.

V is TRBV20-1 and J is TRBJ1-5; D is unclear. Per the germline V gene, CDR1 is DFQATT and CDR2 is SNEGSKA (reference sequence). Deletions cut 5 bases from V and 7 bases from J, with 15 bases between. This CDR3 has 13 amino acids. This CDR3 is CSAQKGTGQPQHF. As DNA, the CDR3 is TGCAGTGCTCAGAAAGGTACTGGACAGCCCCAGCATTTT.

In this sample, this clonotype turned up a few times. The chain uses TRBV7-2 and TRBJ2-3; 7 nucleotides line up with TRBD2. CDR3 length equals 16 residues. Trimming cost V 5 bases and J 0 bases; bases outside gene matches: 8. Germline V lookup: CDR1 SGHTA, CDR2 FQGNSA. The CDR3 DNA reads TGTGCCAGCAGCGTCCTTAGCGGGCTTAGCACAGATACGCAGTATTTT. This gives the protein CASSVLSGLSTDTQYF.

This clonotype was seen a single time. This sequence joins TRBV5-4 and TRBJ1-2; no reliable D call. The CDR3 extends over 13 amino acids. Per germline, CDR1 SGHNT and CDR2 YYREEE (reference sequence). V lost 1 base, J lost 8 bases, and 12 bases lay in between. The CDR3 nucleotides read TGTGCCAGCAGCTTGCGGCAGGTTGAGGGCTACACCTTC. Translation: CASSLRQVEGYTF.

By its share, this clonotype is medium-sized. The rearrangement joins TRBV29-1 to TRBJ2-1, with D maybe TRBD1 (6 bases). Trimming stripped 5 bases from V and 7 bases from J, with 15 bases between. Germline CDR1 reads SQVTM; CDR2 reads ANQGSEA. This CDR3 spans 13 amino acids. In DNA form, the CDR3 reads TGCAGCGTTTCTCAATCTACAGGGAATGAGCAGTTCTTC. Translating it yields CSVSQSTGNEQFF.

The chain has TRBV5-6 and TRBJ2-1; the D is unclear. Trimming took off 1 base at V and 4 bases at J, with 12 bases between the two ends. Germline loops: CDR1 SGHDT, CDR2 YYEEEE. This CDR3 has 15 amino acids. CDR3 region: CASSLLAPSYNEQFF. Here the CDR3 DNA reads TGTGCCAGCAGCTTGTTGGCCCCCTCGTACAATGAGCAGTTCTTC.